The 30 T cell receptor beta chains given below trace back to one sample, sequenced in a study of beta chain features in type 1 diabetes. Isolated RNA was reverse transcribed in full, so expressed TCRB transcripts were sequenced. Here immunoSEQ multiplex PCR was the method, and the copy in TCRdb shows in-frame clones only, minus some. The sample contains over 500,000 clones, around a sixth of which appear only once. Sample: naive CD4+ T cells from blood. Receptors were obtained from a man aged 18 to 30 in good health.

This clone was counted between two and nine times. The chain is built from TRBV5-4 and TRBJ2-4, with D uncertain. V dropped 3 bases and J dropped 0 bases, with 7 bases sitting between them. Germline V gene sequence: CDR1 SGHNT, CDR2 YYREEE (reference sequence). This CDR3 contains 14 residues. Here the CDR3 reads CASSSALAKNIQYF. The CDR3 region has the DNA TGTGCCAGCAGCTCAGCGTTAGCCAAAAACATTCAGTACTTC.

The chain links TRBV7-2 to TRBJ2-5; no definite D call. Germline V CDR1 and CDR2: SGHTA, FQGNSA. Trimming left V 6 bases short and J 0 bases short, with 2 bases between. The CDR3 totals 11 residues. The CDR3 DNA reads TGTGCCAGCAGGGACCAAGAGACCCAGTACTTC. This sequence encodes CASRDQETQYF. Variable domain in full (rest from reference TRBV7-2 and TRBJ2-5): GAGVSQSPSNKVTEKGKDVELRCDPISGHTALYWYRQSLGQGLEFLIYFQGNSAPDKSGLPSDRFSAERTGGSVSTLTIQRTQQEDSAVYLCASRDQETQYFGPGTRLLVL.

This clone was observed a handful of times. The chain carries TRBV25-1 and TRBJ2-6; possibly TRBD1 for D (5 bases). The V gene lost 5 bases and the J gene lost 0 bases, with 14 bases spanning the gap. The CDR3 is 17 residues long. Per germline, CDR1 MGHDK and CDR2 SYGVNS. The CDR3 sequence is CASSLGTGDSGANVLTF. CDR3 in DNA: TGTGCCAGCAGTTTAGGAACAGGAGACTCTGGGGCCAACGTCCTGACTTTC.

This sequence joins TRBV5-1 and TRBJ2-2; 9 bases line up with TRBD1. The CDR3 has 19 residues. With 1 base clipped from V and 1 base from J, the junction kept 11 bases outside the gene matches. Germline V CDR1 and CDR2: SGHRS, YFSETQ. CDR3 DNA sequence: TGCGCCAGCAGCTTGATTTTCGGACAGGGGACTTTGAACACCGGGGAGCTGTTTTTT. It specifies CASSLIFGQGTLNTGELFF.

The J gene is TRBJ2-1, the V gene TRBV5-4; no clear D. Trimming shortened V by 4 bases and J by 0 bases, and 14 bases separated the two germline ends. CDR1 SGHNT and CDR2 YYREEE come from the germline V gene (reference sequence). The CDR3 consists of 16 residues. In DNA form, the CDR3 reads TGTGCCAGCAGCCGACCTACGTTGAGCTCCTACAATGAGCAGTTCTTC. Its translation: CASSRPTLSSYNEQFF.

This clone was found a few times. The V and J genes are TRBV29-1 and TRBJ2-5; D possibly corresponds to TRBD2 (6 bases). There are 13 residues in the CDR3. CDR1 and CDR2 from the germline V gene are SQVTM and ANQGSEA. V was trimmed by 4 bases and J by 5 bases, leaving 14 bases between them. CDR3 residues: CSVGAGSFETQYF. Written as DNA, the CDR3 is TGCAGCGTTGGTGCGGGGAGCTTTGAGACCCAGTACTTC.

This clone appeared a few times. This sequence joins TRBV4-1 and TRBJ2-4; D is ambiguous. V was shortened by 6 bases and J by 6 bases, with 21 bases between the two germline ends. The CDR3 runs 16 residues. The germline V gene encodes CDR1 MGHRA and CDR2 YSYEKL. The CDR3 sequence is CASSLSPTALGNIQYF. The CDR3 DNA follows: TGCGCCAGCAGTCTCTCGCCCACCGCACTGGGAAACATTCAGTACTTC.

J is TRBJ2-5 and V is TRBV7-8; D might be TRBD1 (5 bases). Germline V gives CDR1 SGHVS, CDR2 FQNEAQ. Trimming took off 5 bases at V and 4 bases at J, with 17 bases between the two ends. The CDR3 has 15 residues. In nucleotides, the CDR3 is TGTGCCAGCAGCCGCACCAGGACATTTTTAGAGACCCAGTACTTC. It is translated as CASSRTRTFLETQYF.

This chain joins TRBV28 and TRBJ2-1; 11 bases are shared with TRBD2. CDR1 and CDR2 from the germline V gene are MDHEN and SYDVKM. CDR3 length: 15 residues. Unmatched junction bases numbered 9, after V lost 7 bases and J lost 7 bases. In DNA, the CDR3 is TGTGCCAGCATTCCACATAGCGGGAGGGCGAATGAGCAGTTCTTC. Translated, it gives CASIPHSGRANEQFF.

The J gene is TRBJ2-7, the V gene TRBV6-6; D remains unclear. Trimming took 2 bases from V and 2 from J, leaving 7 bases between them. The CDR3 has 13 amino acids. CDR1 is MNHNY, CDR2 SVGAGI, per germline (reference sequence). CDR3 sequence (DNA): TGTGCCAGCAGTTACGCCGGAGCCTACGAGCAGTACTTC. It codes for CASSYAGAYEQYF.

This chain joins TRBV7-2 and TRBJ2-1; TRBD2 agrees at 10 bases. J was trimmed by 6 bases and V by 5 bases; bases with no gene match: 7. From germline, CDR1 is SGHTA and CDR2 FQGNSA. CDR3 length: 15 amino acids. The CDR3 protein is CASSLSGGAINEQFF. The CDR3 DNA reads TGTGCCAGCAGCCTGAGCGGGGGGGCCATCAATGAGCAGTTCTTC. Full variable domain (rest looked up from reference TRBV7-2 and TRBJ2-1): GAGVSQSPSNKVTEKGKDVELRCDPISGHTALYWYRQSLGQGLEFLIYFQGNSAPDKSGLPSDRFSAERTGGSVSTLTIQRTQQEDSAVYLCASSLSGGAINEQFFGPGTRLTVL.

This clone was counted a few times. This rearrangement joins TRBV4-3 to TRBJ1-1; TRBD1 aligns across 7 bases. The V and J ends lost 1 base and 4 bases, in that order; junction bases with no gene match: 6. CDR1 is LGHNA, CDR2 YSLEER, per germline. The CDR3 loop spans 15 amino acids. The CDR3 bases are TGCGCCAGCAGCCAAGTGGGACAGAAATCCACTGAAGCTTTCTTT. Its translation: CASSQVGQKSTEAFF.

This rearrangement joins TRBV4-2 to TRBJ2-2; 7 positions agree with TRBD1. The junction had 4 bases not matched to a gene; V was cut back by 3 bases and J by 3 bases. From germline, CDR1 is LGHNA and CDR2 YNFKEQ. The CDR3 loop spans 15 amino acids. The CDR3 here is CASSHRQGDTGELFF. In DNA, the CDR3 is TGTGCCAGCAGCCACAGACAGGGAGACACCGGGGAGCTGTTTTTT.

This clone was counted between two and nine times. J is TRBJ2-3 and V is TRBV18; D possibly corresponds to TRBD2 (5 bases). Germline CDR1 reads KGHSH; CDR2 reads LQKENI. V lost 3 bases and J lost 4, with 8 bases in between. This CDR3 spans 13 amino acids. CDR3 sequence reads: CASSPLLADTQYF. DNA of the CDR3: TGTGCCAGCTCACCTCTACTAGCAGATACGCAGTATTTT.

The chain links TRBV7-8 to TRBJ1-1; TRBD1 aligns across 7 bases. The germline CDR1 and CDR2 sequences are SGHVS and FQNEAQ. With 1 base clipped from V and 5 bases from J, the junction kept 7 bases outside the gene matches. This CDR3 region has 15 residues. The CDR3 sequence: CASSLGTGARTEAFF. The DNA for the CDR3 is TGTGCCAGCAGCTTAGGGACAGGAGCGAGGACTGAAGCTTTCTTT.

This clone has just a few counts. J is TRBJ2-3 and V is TRBV19; 8 bases align to TRBD1. The CDR3 has 15 residues. In germline, CDR1 is LNHDA, CDR2 SQIVND (reference sequence). The junction had 6 bases not matched to a gene; V was cut back by 6 bases and J by 1 base. CDR3 residues: CASRPDRAGTDTQYF. CDR3 DNA sequence: TGTGCCAGTAGGCCGGACAGGGCCGGCACAGATACGCAGTATTTT.

This clone has more than one count but fewer than ten. The chain links TRBV25-1 to TRBJ1-1; D unresolved. V lost 1 base and J lost 2, with 8 bases in between. Germline-derived CDR1 and CDR2 are MGHDK and SYGVNS. CDR3 size: 14 residues. This CDR3 reads CASSEWAGNTEAFF. The CDR3 DNA follows: TGTGCCAGCAGTGAATGGGCAGGCAACACTGAAGCTTTCTTT.

The chain combines TRBV27 with TRBJ1-2; TRBD1 is a possible D gene (6 bases). The CDR3 loop spans 15 amino acids. The ends were cut back, 5 bases at V and 2 bases at J, with 15 bases in the middle. Looked up from germline, CDR1 is MNHEY and CDR2 is SMNVEV (reference sequence). The CDR3 DNA is TGTGCCAGCAGTCTGGGTTCGGGGGCGAACTATGGCTACACCTTC. It specifies CASSLGSGANYGYTF.

As for this clone: A junction boundary mismatches the germline segment, possibly from a read error. The rearrangement joins TRBV25-1 to TRBJ2-5; 7 bases match TRBD1. The germline CDR1 and CDR2 sequences are MGHDK and SYGVNS. There are 11 residues in the CDR3. This CDR3 reads CASSFRDSEDF. DNA of the CDR3: TGTGCCAGCAGTTTCCGGGACAGCGAGGACTTC.

This chain connects TRBV5-4 to TRBJ2-7; TRBD2 agrees at 7 bases. The CDR3 loop spans 15 amino acids. Germline loops: CDR1 SGHNT, CDR2 YYREEE (reference sequence). V lost 0 bases to trimming and J lost 3 bases; unmatched junction nucleotides: 6. The DNA of the CDR3 is TGTGCCAGCAGCTTGGATGGTGGGGGGGTCTACGAGCAGTACTTC. Its protein is CASSLDGGGVYEQYF.

This chain connects TRBV4-2 to TRBJ1-5; no clear D. The V gene lost 3 bases and the J gene lost 11 bases, with 14 bases spanning the gap. This CDR3 has 13 residues. In germline, CDR1 is LGHNA, CDR2 YNFKEQ. The CDR3 loop reads CASSHPGGKAQHF. The CDR3 DNA reads as TGTGCCAGCAGCCACCCCGGCGGGAAGGCCCAGCATTTT.

In this sample, this clone turned up a few times. The chain couples TRBV9 to TRBJ1-3; D possibly corresponds to TRBD1 (5 bases). CDR1 is SGDLS and CDR2 is YYNGEE in the germline V gene. Trimming shortened V by 0 bases and J by 8 bases, and 12 bases separated the two germline ends. The CDR3 is made up of 14 amino acids. In DNA, the CDR3 is TGTGCCAGCAGCGTAGGGGCAGGGCCGGACACCATATATTTT. Translated: CASSVGAGPDTIYF. Looking up the rest from reference TRBV9 and TRBJ1-3 gives the full variable domain: DSGVTQTPKHLITATGQRVTLRCSPRSGDLSVYWYQQSLDQGLQFLIQYYNGEERAKGNILERFSAQQFPDLHSELNLSSLELGDSALYFCASSVGAGPDTIYFGEGSWLTVV.

This clone showed up just a few times. This chain uses TRBV4-2 with TRBJ1-3; D not resolved. The CDR3 loop spans 13 amino acids. Germline V lookup: CDR1 LGHNA, CDR2 YNFKEQ. Trimming removed 1 base at V and 1 base at J, with 2 bases between. Here the CDR3 reads CASSQGSGNTIYF. CDR3 coding DNA: TGTGCCAGCAGCCAAGGGTCTGGAAACACCATATATTTT.

The chain links TRBV7-2 to TRBJ2-5; the D gene is possibly TRBD2 (6 bases). Germline assignment: CDR1 SGHTA and CDR2 FQGNSA. This CDR3 is 14 amino acids long. Trimming removed 5 bases at V and 6 bases at J, with 16 bases between. The CDR3 DNA is TGTGCCAGCAGCCCCAGGAGGGATCAACAGACCCAGTACTTC. The encoded protein is CASSPRRDQQTQYF.

Points on this clone: Other DNA sequences in the same sample also yield this CDR3. The chain recombines TRBV7-2 with TRBJ2-3; no reliable D call. Germline CDR1 SGHTA, CDR2 FQGNSA. The CDR3 is 13 residues long. Deletions cut 5 bases from V and 0 bases from J, with 6 bases between. The CDR3 DNA is TGTGCCAGCAGCCGACCTAGCACAGATACGCAGTATTTT. It codes for CASSRPSTDTQYF.

This chain uses TRBV30 with TRBJ1-1, with 7 nucleotides matching TRBD1. This CDR3 comprises 16 residues. The germline CDR1 and CDR2 sequences are GTSNPN and SVGIG (reference sequence). The V and J ends lost 2 bases and 1 base, in that order; junction bases with no gene match: 10. CDR3 nucleotides: TGTGCCTGGAGTCGGAGGGGGCTTTCTAGGAACACTGAAGCTTTCTTT. Its translation: CAWSRRGLSRNTEAFF.

The chain joins TRBV10-3 to TRBJ1-1, with D tentatively TRBD1 (6 bases). Germline CDR1 ENHRY, CDR2 SYGVKD. The CDR3 consists of 14 residues. The V gene lost 6 bases and the J gene lost 5 bases, with 16 bases spanning the gap. The CDR3 DNA is TGTGCCATCAGCCTACAGGGTTCGAGTACTGAAGCTTTCTTT. Translating it yields CAISLQGSSTEAFF.

The J gene is TRBJ1-1, the V gene TRBV28; D ambiguous. The V gene's germline CDR1 is MDHEN and CDR2 SYDVKM. V was cut by 4 bases and J by 4 bases, with 10 bases left in between. The CDR3 is made up of 13 amino acids. The DNA of the CDR3 is TGTGCCAGCAGTTCGACGAGGTTCACTGAAGCTTTCTTT. This sequence encodes CASSSTRFTEAFF.

This rearrangement joins TRBV5-6 to TRBJ1-1; 8 bases match TRBD1. Germline V gives CDR1 SGHDT, CDR2 YYEEEE. The CDR3 extends over 15 amino acids. V was clipped by 2 bases and J by 4 bases; unmatched bases: 7. Here the CDR3 reads CASSLRMTGVTEAFF. CDR3 in DNA: TGTGCCAGCAGCTTACGTATGACAGGGGTCACTGAAGCTTTCTTT.

This clone was seen only a few times. The chain joins TRBV5-1 to TRBJ2-1, with 11 bases that match TRBD2. Per germline, CDR1 SGHRS and CDR2 YFSETQ. Unmatched junction bases numbered 18, after V lost 1 base and J lost 6 bases. The CDR3 totals 20 residues. The CDR3 sequence is CASSLIPGTSGSPGGNEQFF. CDR3 DNA: TGCGCCAGCAGCTTGATTCCCGGGACTAGCGGATCCCCAGGGGGCAATGAGCAGTTCTTC.